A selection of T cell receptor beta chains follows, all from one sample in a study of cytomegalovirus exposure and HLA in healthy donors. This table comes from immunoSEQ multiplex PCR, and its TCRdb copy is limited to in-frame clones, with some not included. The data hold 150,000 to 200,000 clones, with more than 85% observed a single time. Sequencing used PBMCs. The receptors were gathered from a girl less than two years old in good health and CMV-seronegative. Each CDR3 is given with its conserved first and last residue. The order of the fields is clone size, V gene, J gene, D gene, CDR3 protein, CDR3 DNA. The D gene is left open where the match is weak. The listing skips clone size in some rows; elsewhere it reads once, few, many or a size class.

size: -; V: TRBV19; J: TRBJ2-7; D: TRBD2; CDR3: CASSISSGTNEQYF; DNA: TGTGCCAGTAGTATCTCTAGCGGAACGAACGAGCAGTACTTC
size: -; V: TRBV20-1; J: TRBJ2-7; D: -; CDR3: CSASRSYEQYF; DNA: TGCAGTGCTAGTCGGTCCTACGAGCAGTACTTC
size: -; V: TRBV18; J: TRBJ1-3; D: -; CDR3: CASSPSGTTGNTIYF; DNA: TGTGCCAGCTCACCCTCCGGGACAACTGGAAACACCATATATTTT
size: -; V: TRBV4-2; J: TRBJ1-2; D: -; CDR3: CASRRTGNYGYTF; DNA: TGTGCCAGCAGACGTACAGGGAACTATGGCTACACCTTC
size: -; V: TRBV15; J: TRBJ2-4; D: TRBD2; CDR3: CATRSPSGSERFDIQYF; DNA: TGTGCCACCAGGAGCCCTAGCGGGAGTGAGAGATTTGACATTCAGTACTTC
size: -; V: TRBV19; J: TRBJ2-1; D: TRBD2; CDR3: CASSVTSGGSYNEQFF; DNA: TGTGCCAGTAGTGTTACTAGCGGGGGCTCCTACAATGAGCAGTTCTTC
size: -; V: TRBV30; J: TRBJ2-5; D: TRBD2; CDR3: CAWSVSSGGAETQYF; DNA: TGTGCCTGGAGTGTTTCTAGCGGGGGTGCCGAGACCCAGTACTTC
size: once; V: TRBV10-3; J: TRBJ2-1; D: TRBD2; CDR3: CAISEGISGRKNEQFF; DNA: TGTGCCATCAGTGAAGGAATTAGCGGGAGGAAGAATGAGCAGTTCTTC
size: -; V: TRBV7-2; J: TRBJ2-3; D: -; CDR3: CASSSRGRRVTDTQYF; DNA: TGTGCCAGTAGCTCAAGAGGGAGGCGGGTCACAGATACGCAGTATTTT
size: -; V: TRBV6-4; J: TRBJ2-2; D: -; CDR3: CASRAGTTNTGELFF; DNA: TGTGCCAGCAGAGCCGGGACAACGAACACCGGGGAGCTGTTTTTT
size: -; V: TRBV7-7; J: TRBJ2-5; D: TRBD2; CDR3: CASAAGVGETQYF; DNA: TGTGCCAGCGCGGCGGGAGTGGGGGAGACCCAGTACTTC
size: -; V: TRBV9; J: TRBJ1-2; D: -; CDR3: CASSVTYRENGYTF; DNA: TGTGCCAGCAGCGTGACTTACAGGGAAAATGGCTACACCTTC
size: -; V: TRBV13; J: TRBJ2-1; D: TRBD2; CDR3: CASRPGTSGGANEQFF; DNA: TGTGCCAGCAGACCCGGGACTAGCGGGGGGGCCAATGAGCAGTTCTTC
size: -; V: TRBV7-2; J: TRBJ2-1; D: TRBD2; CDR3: CASSSPGTSGGAYNEQFF; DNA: TGTGCCAGCAGCTCCCCCGGGACTAGCGGGGGGGCCTACAATGAGCAGTTCTTC
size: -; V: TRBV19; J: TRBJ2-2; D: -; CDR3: CASSIAFGGLSGELFF; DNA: TGTGCCAGTAGTATAGCCTTCGGAGGGTTGTCCGGGGAGCTGTTTTTT
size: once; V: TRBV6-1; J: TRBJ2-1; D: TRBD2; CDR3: CASSVFPGSGSSYNEQFF; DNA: TGTGCCAGCAGTGTATTTCCGGGTAGCGGGAGCTCCTACAATGAGCAGTTCTTC
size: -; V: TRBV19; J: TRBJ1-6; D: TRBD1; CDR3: CASSMDPGTGDYNSPLHF; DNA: TGTGCCAGTAGTATGGACCCCGGGACAGGGGACTATAATTCACCCCTCCACTTT
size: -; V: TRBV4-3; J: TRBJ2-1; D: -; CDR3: CASSQGRGMVYNEQFF; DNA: TGCGCCAGCAGCCAAGGCCGCGGGATGGTCTACAATGAGCAGTTCTTC
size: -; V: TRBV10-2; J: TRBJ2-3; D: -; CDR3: CASSERAGGDTQYF; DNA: TGCGCCAGCAGTGAACGGGCCGGGGGAGATACGCAGTATTTT
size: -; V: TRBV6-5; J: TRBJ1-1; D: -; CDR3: CASSSQGSEAFF; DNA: TGTGCCAGCAGTTCCCAGGGATCAGAAGCTTTCTTT
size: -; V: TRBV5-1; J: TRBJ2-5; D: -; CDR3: CASSSRGGRETQYF; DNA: TGCGCCAGCAGCTCGAGGGGGGGGCGAGAGACCCAGTACTTC
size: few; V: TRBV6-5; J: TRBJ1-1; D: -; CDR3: CASSYSNLSPEAFF; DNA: TGTGCCAGCAGTTACTCTAATCTTTCCCCTGAAGCTTTCTTT
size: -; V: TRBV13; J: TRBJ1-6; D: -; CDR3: CASSSLGQRYNSPLHF; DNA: TGTGCCAGCAGCTCTCTTGGACAGAGATATAATTCACCCCTCCACTTT
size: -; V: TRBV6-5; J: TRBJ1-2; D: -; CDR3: CASSYRQMTGYGYTF; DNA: TGTGCCAGCAGTTATCGCCAGATGACAGGATATGGCTACACCTTC
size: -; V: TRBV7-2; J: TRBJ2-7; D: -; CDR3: CASSLGDNIYEQYF; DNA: TGTGCCAGCAGCTTAGGAGACAACATCTACGAGCAGTACTTC
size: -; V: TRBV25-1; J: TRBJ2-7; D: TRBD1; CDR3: CASSGDRSYEQYF; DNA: TGTGCCAGCAGTGGGGACAGGTCCTACGAGCAGTACTTC
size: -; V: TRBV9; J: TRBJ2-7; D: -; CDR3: CASSHPRTGSHEQYF; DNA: TGTGCCAGCAGCCATCCAAGGACGGGGAGTCACGAGCAGTACTTC
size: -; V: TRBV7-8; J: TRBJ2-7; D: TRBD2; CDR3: CASSQSGRSTYEQYF; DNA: TGTGCCAGCAGCCAAAGCGGGAGATCGACCTACGAGCAGTACTTC
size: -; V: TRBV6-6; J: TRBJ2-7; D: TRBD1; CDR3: CASSYAPGTVYEQYF; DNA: TGTGCCAGCAGTTACGCCCCAGGGACAGTCTACGAGCAGTACTTC
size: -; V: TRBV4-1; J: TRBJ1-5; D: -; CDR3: CASSQAGTRYQPQHF; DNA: TGCGCCAGCAGCCAAGCTGGGACACGATATCAGCCCCAGCATTTT
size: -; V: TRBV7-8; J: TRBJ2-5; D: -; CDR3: CASSLAGHQETQYF; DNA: TGTGCCAGCAGCTTAGCGGGACATCAAGAGACCCAGTACTTC
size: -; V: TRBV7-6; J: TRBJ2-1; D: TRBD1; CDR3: CASSFSGQGRDEQFF; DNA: TGTGCCAGCAGCTTCTCCGGACAGGGAAGAGATGAGCAGTTCTTC
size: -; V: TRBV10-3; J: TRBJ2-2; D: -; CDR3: CAISEGASRSSGELFF; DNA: TGTGCCATCAGTGAAGGGGCCAGTAGGTCGTCCGGGGAGCTGTTTTTT
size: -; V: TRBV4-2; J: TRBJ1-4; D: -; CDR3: CASSQDGGTEKLFF; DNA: TGTGCCAGCAGCCAAGATGGGGGGACGGAAAAACTGTTTTTT
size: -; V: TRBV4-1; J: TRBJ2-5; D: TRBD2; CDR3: CASSPLGLAKETQYF; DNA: TGCGCCAGCAGCCCTCTCGGACTAGCGAAAGAGACCCAGTACTTC
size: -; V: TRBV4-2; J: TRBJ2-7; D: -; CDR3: CASSQETPGLPYEQYF; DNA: TGTGCCAGCAGCCAAGAGACGCCGGGACTGCCTTACGAGCAGTACTTC
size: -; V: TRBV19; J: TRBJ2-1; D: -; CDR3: CASSIDMTTGTLFF; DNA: TGTGCCAGTAGTATAGATATGACCACGGGGACTCTGTTCTTC
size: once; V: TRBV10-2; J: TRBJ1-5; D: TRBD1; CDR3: CASSEGQGTHQPQHF; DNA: TGCGCCAGCAGTGAGGGACAGGGAACCCATCAGCCCCAGCATTTT
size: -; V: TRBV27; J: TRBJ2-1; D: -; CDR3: CASSISPGGQFF; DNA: TGTGCCAGCAGTATATCCCCCGGCGGGCAGTTCTTC
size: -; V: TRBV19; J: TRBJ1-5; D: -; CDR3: CASSQKGGNNQPQHF; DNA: TGTGCCAGTAGCCAGAAGGGAGGAAACAATCAGCCCCAGCATTTT